The rows below give T cell receptor beta chains drawn from one sample of a study of T cell responses to AZD1222 COVID-19 vaccine. The assay was immunoSEQ multiplex PCR, and TCRdb's table has in-frame clones only and misses some. The sample shows 75,000 to 95,000 clones, 85% of them seen only once. The sequenced sample was peripheral blood, obtained 28 days after the second AZD1222 dose. These TCRs come from an adult who received the AZD1222 COVID-19 vaccine. CDR3s include the opening cysteine and the closing phenylalanine or tryptophan. The D gene is left open where the match is weak. Not all rows give a size; the values are once, few, many and, for expanded clones, a class.

d_gene	v_gene	j_gene	abundance	CDR3nt	CDR3aa
NA	TRBV4-3	TRBJ2-1	NA	TGCGCCAGCAGCCCAGGGGCCTACAATGAGCAGTTCTTC	CASSPGAYNEQFF
TRBD2	TRBV19	TRBJ2-3	NA	TGTGCCAGTAGTAGGACTAGCGAGACGAGCACAGATACGCAGTATTTT	CASSRTSETSTDTQYF
TRBD1	TRBV3-1/TRBV3-2	TRBJ2-3	NA	TGTGCCAGCAGCCCCCGGGGACAGGGGGCAAATACGCAGTATTTT	CASSPRGQGANTQYF
NA	TRBV29-1	TRBJ2-6	few	TGCAGCGTATCCCGGGACGTAGACTCTGGGGCCAACGTCCTGACTTTC	CSVSRDVDSGANVLTF
TRBD1	TRBV19	TRBJ1-2	NA	TGTGCCAGTAGACCCGACAGGGCTAACTATGGCTACACCTTC	CASRPDRANYGYTF
NA	TRBV28	TRBJ1-2	NA	TGTGCCAGCAAGAAGGGAGGACTCTCGGTGGGTGGCTACACCTTC	CASKKGGLSVGGYTF
TRBD1	TRBV7-3	TRBJ2-1	NA	TGTGCCAGCAGTTCCTTAGGCAGGGGGAACTCCTACAATGAGCAGTTCTTC	CASSSLGRGNSYNEQFF
NA	TRBV9	TRBJ2-2	few	TGTGCCAGCAGCGCCGCGTTGAACACCGGGGAGCTGTTTTTT	CASSAALNTGELFF
NA	TRBV24-1	TRBJ1-5	NA	TGTGCCACCAGTGGAATCAAAGCTGGAGGGAATCAGCCCCAGCATTTT	CATSGIKAGGNQPQHF
NA	TRBV28	TRBJ2-5	NA	TGTGCCAGCCTCCCGGCGGGGAAGGGGACCCAGTACTTC	CASLPAGKGTQYF
TRBD2	TRBV20-1	TRBJ2-3	NA	TGCAGTGCTAGTATACTAGCGGGGGGGCATAACACAGATACGCAGTATTTT	CSASILAGGHNTDTQYF
NA	TRBV12-3/TRBV12-4	TRBJ2-2	NA	TGTGCCAGCAGTTTAGGGCGAGCCGGGGAGCTGTTTTTT	CASSLGRAGELFF
TRBD1	TRBV29-1	TRBJ1-2	few	TGCAGCGCCGACTATCCGGGACAGGGGATTACTGTGCTAAGTTTC	CSADYPGQGITVLSF
TRBD1	TRBV4-2	TRBJ2-7	few	TGTGCCAGCAGCGATACCGGGACAGCGACCCTAGGGCAGTACTTC	CASSDTGTATLGQYF
NA	TRBV10-3	TRBJ2-7	NA	TGTGCCATCAGTGAGTTGATTTCAAGAGGCTACGAGCAGTACTTC	CAISELISRGYEQYF
NA	TRBV3-1/TRBV3-2	TRBJ1-3	NA	TGTGCCAGCAGCCATATTTACCTTGGGACACGGGTTCTTTCCTCTGGAAACACCATATATTTT	CASSHIYLGTRVLSSGNTIYF
TRBD2	TRBV6-5	TRBJ2-7	many	TGTGCCAGCAGTTTGGCGGGGGGGGGCTACGAGCAGTACTTC	CASSLAGGGYEQYF
NA	TRBV5-1	TRBJ2-4	once	TGCGCCAGCAGCCACGGGGACGGGGCCAAAAACATTCAGTACTTC	CASSHGDGAKNIQYF
TRBD2	TRBV6-5	TRBJ2-2	NA	TGTGCCGGAGCGCCGGAGCGGGGCATCGGGGAGCTGTTTTTT	CAGAPERGIGELFF
TRBD1	TRBV3-1/TRBV3-2	TRBJ1-3	NA	TGTGCCAGCAGCCTTGGGGCAGGGGGACTCTCTGGAAACACCATATATTTT	CASSLGAGGLSGNTIYF
NA	TRBV18	TRBJ1-4	NA	TGTGCCAGCTCATCAACAGTTTCAACTAATGAAAAACTGTTTTTT	CASSSTVSTNEKLFF
NA	TRBV10-2	TRBJ2-7	NA	TGCGCCAGCAGTGAGTCGGGCTACGAGCAGTACTTC	CASSESGYEQYF
TRBD2	TRBV27	TRBJ2-3	NA	TGTGCCAGCAGTAGGGTAGCGGGAGTTAACACAGATACGCAGTATTTT	CASSRVAGVNTDTQYF
NA	TRBV7-6	TRBJ2-7	NA	TGTGCCAGCAGCTTAGATTCCACGGTAACCTCCTACGAGCAGTACTTC	CASSLDSTVTSYEQYF
TRBD1	TRBV5-1	TRBJ2-5	NA	TGCGCCAGCAGCTTCGGGACAGGGGAAGAGACCCAGTACTTC	CASSFGTGEETQYF